Listed here are 8 T cell receptor beta chains from one sample, sequenced in a study of blood T cell repertoires in COVID-19. Using immunoSEQ multiplex PCR, the repertoire was profiled, and TCRdb retains in-frame clones only, with some absent. This sample has fewer than 200,000 clones, with around 83% found just once. Input material: PBMCs or T cells enriched from blood (not recorded which). Every receptor here comes from a woman between 50 and 59 years old in a cohort exposed to, infected with or recovered from COVID-19 (not recorded which).

The CDR3 DNA follows: TGCAGCGTTCTTACTAGCGGGAGTAATGAGCAGTTCTTC. Amino acids: CSVLTSGSNEQFF. The V and J genes are TRBV29-1 and TRBJ2-1, with TRBD2 matching 11 bases. The V gene end was trimmed by 5 bases and the J gene end by 7 bases; junction bases not matched to a gene: 4. Per the germline V gene, CDR1 is SQVTM and CDR2 is ANQGSEA. The CDR3 length is 13 residues.

This chain joins TRBV19 and TRBJ1-2; 7 nucleotides line up with TRBD1. Germline V CDR1 and CDR2: LNHDA, SQIVND (reference sequence). This CDR3 has 13 amino acids. Losses at the gene ends were 6 bases for V and 8 bases for J; bases not matched to a gene: 9. This chain's CDR3 is CASRTDRAEGYTF. DNA of the CDR3: TGTGCCAGTAGAACAGACAGGGCGGAGGGCTACACCTTC.

The chain employs TRBV9 and TRBJ2-1, with D perhaps TRBD1 (6 bases). V lost 3 bases and J lost 5, with 15 bases in between. This CDR3 is built from 15 residues. From germline, CDR1 is SGDLS and CDR2 YYNGEE. In DNA form, the CDR3 reads TGTGCCAGCAGCGCCTTGCAGGGGACCGACAATGAGCAGTTCTTC. Its protein product is CASSALQGTDNEQFF.

The chain carries TRBV2 and TRBJ2-4, with a tentative D call TRBD2 (5 bases). Trimming cost V 3 bases and J 1 base, with 13 bases left between them. This CDR3 has 16 residues. Looked up from germline, CDR1 is SNHLY and CDR2 is FYNNEI. CDR3 protein: CASSDLDGGAKNIQYF. CDR3 sequence (DNA): TGTGCCAGCAGTGATCTAGACGGCGGGGCCAAAAACATTCAGTACTTC. Together with reference TRBV2 and TRBJ2-4, the CDR3 gives the full variable domain: EPEVTQTPSHQVTQMGQEVILRCVPISNHLYFYWYRQILGQKVEFLVSFYNNEISEKSEIFDDQFSVERPDGSNFTLKIRSTKLEDSAMYFCASSDLDGGAKNIQYFGAGTRLSVL.

The gene calls are TRBV6-5 and TRBJ2-7, with no clear D. The germline V and J ends were trimmed by 1 base and 0 bases, with 7 bases remaining between them. Germline V lookup: CDR1 MNHEY, CDR2 SVGAGI. CDR3 length: 14 amino acids. The CDR3 DNA reads as TGTGCCAGCAGTTACTACAGTTCCTCCTACGAGCAGTACTTC. Translation: CASSYYSSSYEQYF.

This rearrangement joins TRBV5-5 to TRBJ2-1; the match to TRBD1 covers 8 bases. The CDR3 loop spans 13 amino acids. V gave up 4 bases and J gave up 5 bases; unmatched junction bases: 2. Looked up from germline, CDR1 is SGHKS and CDR2 is YYEKEE (reference sequence). CDR3 nucleotides: TGTGCCAGCAGCCGGACAGGGAACAATGAGCAGTTCTTC. This encodes CASSRTGNNEQFF.

The rearrangement links TRBV6-6 to TRBJ1-3; D unclear. The V gene lost 10 bases and the J gene lost 6 bases, with 13 bases spanning the gap. CDR1 and CDR2 from the germline V gene are MNHNY and SVGAGI (reference sequence). This CDR3 is 12 amino acids long. The CDR3 is CATQDGINTIYF. DNA of the CDR3: TGTGCCACCCAGGACGGGATAAACACCATATATTTT.

The CDR3 DNA sequence: TGCAGCGTTGATTCTAGCGGAACCACAGATACGCAGTATTTT. This translates into CSVDSSGTTDTQYF. The V call is TRBV29-1, the J call TRBJ2-3; 7 nucleotides agree with TRBD2. The germline V gene encodes CDR1 SQVTM and CDR2 ANQGSEA. The CDR3 is made up of 14 amino acids. V lost 3 bases, J lost 2 bases, and 5 bases stayed unmatched.